These 21 T cell receptor beta chains share one sample of origin, sequenced in a study of shared clonotypes between healthy human individuals. The repertoire was sequenced with immunoSEQ multiplex PCR; TCRdb's copy has only in-frame clones and lacks some. Counted here are some 980,000 clones, 76% occurring once; the ten biggest clones make up about 1.5%. Sequencing input: memory CD4+ T cells sorted from blood. Subset specified: CD45RA-negative fraction. The receptors stem from a man between 18 and 29 years old in good health.

In this sample, this clone turned up a few times. Here the CDR3 reads CASSQFRESTQYF. CDR3 sequence (DNA): TGTGCCAGCAGCCAATTCAGGGAAAGTACGCAGTATTTT. The chain recombines TRBV16 with TRBJ2-3; perhaps TRBD1 as D (5 bases). The CDR3 is made up of 13 amino acids. The V gene's germline CDR1 is KGHSY and CDR2 FQNENV. V was shortened by 1 base and J by 8 bases, with 10 bases between the two germline ends.

The genes are TRBV5-1 and TRBJ2-3; a weak D match, TRBD1 (6 bases). Germline assignment: CDR1 SGHRS and CDR2 YFSETQ. CDR3 size: 15 residues. V shed 4 bases and J shed 0 bases, with 12 bases lying between them. Written as DNA, the CDR3 is TGCGCCAGCAGCCCCACAGGGCGGAGCACAGATACGCAGTATTTT. This gives the protein CASSPTGRSTDTQYF.

This clone has at least ten counts. The rearrangement uses TRBV4-1 and TRBJ2-1, with TRBD2 matching 9 bases. The CDR3 consists of 15 residues. Germline CDR1 MGHRA, CDR2 YSYEKL. Unmatched junction bases numbered 4, after V lost 3 bases and J lost 4 bases. Here the CDR3 reads CASSHGLALYNEQFF. In DNA form, the CDR3 reads TGCGCCAGCAGCCATGGACTAGCGTTATACAATGAGCAGTTCTTC.

As regards this clone: The same CDR3 can be traced to other DNA sequences in this sample. This chain joins TRBV15 and TRBJ2-3; D gene uncertain. Per germline, CDR1 LNHNV and CDR2 YYDKDF (reference sequence). V shed 1 base and J shed 0 bases, with 8 bases lying between them. CDR3 length: 15 residues. CDR3 amino acids: CATSRGGGSTDTQYF. The CDR3 bases are TGTGCCACCAGCAGAGGAGGCGGAAGCACAGATACGCAGTATTTT.

The chain uses TRBV18 and TRBJ1-4, with a possible D match to TRBD1 (6 bases). This CDR3 has 16 residues. The germline CDR1 and CDR2 sequences are KGHSH and LQKENI. Trimming took off 4 bases at V and 12 bases at J, with 24 bases between the two ends. The CDR3 sequence is CASSLSIRDTHGELFF. The CDR3 DNA is TGTGCCAGCTCACTGTCTATCCGGGACACCCACGGGGAACTGTTTTTT.

The CDR3 nucleotides read TGTGCCAGCAGCTTAGGCGGCAGGGGGTCGGGGGATGAGCAGTTCTTC. It translates to CASSLGGRGSGDEQFF. The genes are TRBV7-9 and TRBJ2-1, with D possibly TRBD1 on 7 matching bases. The V and J ends lost 1 base and 8 bases respectively, with 18 bases between them. In germline, CDR1 is SEHNR, CDR2 FQNEAQ (reference sequence). The length of the CDR3 is 16 residues.

To note about this clone: Different DNA sequences within this sample yield the same CDR3. The chain recombines TRBV30 with TRBJ1-4, with unresolved D. This CDR3 comprises 10 residues. The V end lost 5 bases, the J end lost 7 bases, and 5 bases lay between the germline ends. Germline CDR1 is GTSNPN and CDR2 is SVGIG (reference sequence). The CDR3: CAWSREKLFF. CDR3 nucleotide sequence: TGTGCCTGGTCCCGTGAAAAACTGTTTTTT.

J is TRBJ2-3 and V is TRBV10-1; 10 bases match TRBD2. V gave up 6 bases and J gave up 5 bases; unmatched junction bases: 14. Per the germline V gene, CDR1 is WNHNN and CDR2 is SYGVQD (reference sequence). This CDR3 region has 17 residues. The CDR3 DNA is TGCGCCAGCAGCCCCCCTAGCGGGAGCCTCGAGAGAGATACGCAGTATTTT. Translation: CASSPPSGSLERDTQYF.

This clone occurred once. The rearrangement uses TRBV2 and TRBJ2-1; D perhaps matches TRBD2 (7 bases). Trimming stripped 5 bases from V and 15 bases from J, with 14 bases between. This CDR3 comprises 11 residues. Germline-derived CDR1 and CDR2 are SNHLY and FYNNEI. The CDR3 sequence is CASSPGGGTFF. The CDR3 DNA follows: TGTGCCAGCAGTCCTGGGGGGGGCACGTTCTTC.

The chain combines TRBV2 with TRBJ2-1; TRBD2 aligns across 13 bases. Germline CDR1 reads SNHLY; CDR2 reads FYNNEI. Trimming removed 8 bases from V and 9 bases from J; junction bases left unmatched: 10. This CDR3 has 15 residues. The CDR3 loop reads CASLLTSGREGEQFF. The CDR3 region has the DNA TGTGCCAGCCTACTTACTAGCGGGAGGGAGGGTGAGCAGTTCTTC.

The chain uses TRBV4-3 and TRBJ2-7; a weak D match, TRBD1 (5 bases). The length of the CDR3 is 16 residues. CDR1 LGHNA and CDR2 YSLEER come from the germline V gene. V lost 2 bases and J lost 1, with 15 bases in between. CDR3 residues: CASSQPKGLRSYEQYF. For the CDR3, the DNA is TGCGCCAGCAGCCAACCGAAGGGGCTTCGGTCCTACGAGCAGTACTTC.

The chain recombines TRBV7-6 with TRBJ2-2; D possibly corresponds to TRBD2 (6 bases). CDR3 length equals 18 residues. Germline values: CDR1 SGHVS, CDR2 FNYEAQ. V dropped 5 bases and J dropped 1 base, with 20 bases sitting between them. This CDR3 is CASSHSGWEAENTGELFF. CDR3 DNA: TGTGCCAGCAGCCACTCGGGGTGGGAGGCAGAGAACACCGGGGAGCTGTTTTTT.

This clone occurred a few times. V is TRBV27 and J is TRBJ2-2; TRBD2 matches at 14 bases. Trimming cost V 6 bases and J 4 bases; bases outside gene matches: 4. Germline values: CDR1 MNHEY, CDR2 SMNVEV (reference sequence). The CDR3 is made up of 16 amino acids. CDR3 amino acids: CASRRLAGGPTGELFF. CDR3 DNA sequence: TGTGCCAGCAGGAGACTAGCGGGGGGGCCCACCGGGGAGCTGTTTTTT.

V gene TRBV14 combines with J gene TRBJ1-6; D not resolved. Looked up from germline, CDR1 is SGHDN and CDR2 is FVKESK. This CDR3 has 13 residues. The V gene lost 7 bases and the J gene lost 4 bases, with 8 bases spanning the gap. CDR3 DNA sequence: TGTGCCAGCACTTCCAGATATAATTCACCCCTCCACTTT. This translates into CASTSRYNSPLHF.

The chain uses TRBV7-9 and TRBJ2-1; TRBD2 aligns across 7 bases. V shed 3 bases and J 10 bases; nucleotides not matched to a gene: 9. This CDR3 comprises 14 residues. Germline V gene sequence: CDR1 SEHNR, CDR2 FQNEAQ (reference sequence). The CDR3 DNA reads TGTGCCAGCAGCTTTGCGGGAGCTTATGGAGAGCAGTTCTTC. As protein: CASSFAGAYGEQFF. Full variable domain (missing parts from reference TRBV7-9 and TRBJ2-1): DTGVSQNPRHKITKRGQNVTFRCDPISEHNRLYWYRQTLGQGPEFLTYFQNEAQLEKSRLLSDRFSAERPKGSFSTLEIQRTEQGDSAMYLCASSFAGAYGEQFFGPGTRLTVL.

This clone was counted between two and nine times. V and J are TRBV21-1 and TRBJ1-2; the table calls TRBD1, which could not be checked here. TRBV21-1 represents a pseudogene. This CDR3 is 13 amino acids long. CDR3 sequence reads: CASSKAPVYGYTF. CDR3 coding DNA: TGTGCCAGCAGCAAGGCACCAGTCTATGGCTACACCTTC.

J is TRBJ2-2 and V is TRBV11-2, with D uncertain. Between the trimmed V and J ends, which lost 3 bases and 1 base, there was a span of 6 bases. Looked up from germline, CDR1 is SGHAT and CDR2 is FQNNGV. The CDR3 totals 14 residues. CDR3 sequence (DNA): TGTGCCAGCAGCTTTTCACAGAACACCGGGGAGCTGTTTTTT. It encodes CASSFSQNTGELFF.

The CDR3 is CASSLSIAPSGTDTQYF. The CDR3 bases are TGTGCCAGCAGCTTATCTATTGCCCCTAGCGGCACAGATACGCAGTATTTT. The V and J genes are TRBV7-2 and TRBJ2-3; possibly TRBD2 for D (6 bases). The CDR3 is 17 residues long. Germline CDR1 reads SGHTA; CDR2 reads FQGNSA. Trimming pared 2 bases from V and 1 base from J, leaving 16 bases between.

The chain employs TRBV18 and TRBJ1-6; D is possibly TRBD1 (5 bases). Germline-derived CDR1 and CDR2 are KGHSH and LQKENI. Trimming removed 3 bases at V and 2 bases at J, with 8 bases between. This CDR3 region has 15 residues. This CDR3 is CASSPTGPYNSPLHF. The CDR3 DNA reads as TGTGCCAGCTCACCCACAGGCCCCTATAATTCACCCCTCCACTTT.

V is TRBV5-4 and J is TRBJ2-1; D not certain. The CDR3 has 12 amino acids. V was pared by 6 bases and J by 15 bases, with 19 bases between. Germline values: CDR1 SGHNT, CDR2 YYREEE (reference sequence). The chain's CDR3 is CASTLGGPAWFF. CDR3 in DNA: TGTGCCAGCACCCTAGGCGGTCCTGCCTGGTTCTTC.

The chain carries TRBV7-3 and TRBJ2-2, with D uncertain. The CDR3 is 15 amino acids. Germline lookup yields CDR1 SGHTA and CDR2 FQGTGA. With 2 bases removed from V and 8 bases from J, the gap between germline ends came to 15 bases. The CDR3 sequence: CASSLQQLGVGELFF. In DNA, the CDR3 is TGTGCCAGCAGCTTACAACAGTTGGGCGTAGGGGAGCTGTTTTTT.